The 27 T cell receptor beta chains reported below all come from one sample, sequenced in a study of vaccination and CD4 T cells after COVID-19. The Oncomine TCR Beta short-read assay sequenced DNA from cultured CD4+ T cells. A single record per CDR3 protein comes from TCRdb applying MiXCR to the PCR reads. In the table there are 13,000 to 15,000 distinct CDR3 sequences, 53% of which are singletons. Treatment: roughly ten-day PBMC culture with coronavirus spike peptide pools or control peptides (ViraFEST assay). Their specific antigens are unknown. Sequencing was done on a sample of CD4+ T cells from blood, cultured in vitro. The receptors were sampled from a human donor who had recovered from COVID-19.

This clonotype was picked up a small number of times. J is TRBJ2-7 and V is TRBV7-2, with 7 bases identical to TRBD1. Trimming took 7 bases from V and 5 from J; bases not matched to a gene: 14. CDR1 SGHTA and CDR2 FQGNSA come from the germline V gene. This CDR3 is 15 amino acids long. The CDR3 region has the DNA TGTGCCAGCACGCCAGACAGGGTCTCCATCAACGAGCAGTACTTC. Its translation: CASTPDRVSINEQYF.

The chain is built from TRBV15 and TRBJ1-6, with D perhaps matching TRBD1 (6 bases). CDR3 size: 13 residues. Trimming took off 5 bases at V and 11 bases at J, with 13 bases between the two ends. CDR1 LNHNV and CDR2 YYDKDF come from the germline V gene (reference sequence). CDR3 residues: CATSGGGSAPLHF. The CDR3 coding sequence is TGTGCCACCAGCGGAGGGGGTAGCGCACCCCTCCACTTT.

The chain joins TRBV20-1 to TRBJ2-7; 9 bases map to TRBD2. Unmatched junction bases numbered 6, after V lost 3 bases and J lost 0 bases. The CDR3 has 15 residues. Germline loops: CDR1 DFQATT, CDR2 SNEGSKA (reference sequence). In DNA form, the CDR3 reads TGCAGTGCTAGCACCGGACTAGCGCACTCCTACGAGCAGTACTTC. Protein: CSASTGLAHSYEQYF.

The rearrangement uses TRBV20-1 and TRBJ2-3, with no clear D. This CDR3 is 14 amino acids long. Germline lookup yields CDR1 DFQATT and CDR2 SNEGSKA (reference sequence). V was trimmed by 5 bases and J by 0 bases, leaving 12 bases between them. CDR3 region: CSAPPVASTDTQYF. CDR3 coding DNA: TGCAGTGCTCCACCTGTGGCTAGCACAGATACGCAGTATTTT.

The chain recombines TRBV10-3 with TRBJ2-1, with D perhaps matching TRBD1 or TRBD2 (6 bases each). V was shortened by 10 bases and J by 8 bases, with 27 bases between the two germline ends. The CDR3 is made up of 16 amino acids. Germline CDR1 reads ENHRY; CDR2 reads SYGVKD. CDR3 nucleotides: TGTGCCACTAGAACGCCTGTCGGGGGCTCCTTTGATGAGCAGTTCTTC. It codes for CATRTPVGGSFDEQFF.

The table lists this clonotype with a few counts. CDR3 loop: CSAKRGEVVEAFF. The CDR3 DNA follows: TGCAGTGCCAAGAGGGGGGAAGTGGTTGAAGCTTTCTTT. This chain joins TRBV20-1 and TRBJ1-1; D possibly corresponds to TRBD1 (6 bases). Looked up from germline, CDR1 is DFQATT and CDR2 is SNEGSKA (reference sequence). V shed 6 bases and J shed 7 bases, with 18 bases lying between them. The CDR3 runs 13 residues.

V and J are TRBV7-3 and TRBJ2-2; TRBD2 agrees at 10 bases. The CDR3 has 16 amino acids. V was clipped by 4 bases and J by 8 bases; unmatched bases: 10. The germline gives CDR1 SGHTA, CDR2 FQGTGA. As DNA, the CDR3 is TGTGCCAGCAGCTCACAAGCTAGCGGGAGTGCTGGGGAGCTGTTTTTT. Protein sequence: CASSSQASGSAGELFF.

V gene TRBV15 combines with J gene TRBJ2-2, with 7 nucleotides matching TRBD1. V shed 0 bases, J shed 7 bases, and the junction held 11 bases outside the gene matches. The CDR3 is made up of 17 amino acids. Germline V CDR1 and CDR2: LNHNV, YYDKDF (reference sequence). The CDR3: CATSREVGGPFGGELFF. The CDR3 nucleotides are TGTGCCACCAGCAGAGAAGTAGGGGGCCCATTTGGCGGGGAGCTGTTTTTT. The full variable domain, rest sourced from reference TRBV15 and TRBJ2-2, is DAMVIQNPRYQVTQFGKPVTLSCSQTLNHNVMYWYQQKSSQAPKLLFHYYDKDFNNEADTPDNFQSRRPNTSFCFLDIRSPGLGDTAMYLCATSREVGGPFGGELFFGEGSRLTVL.

This chain connects TRBV19 to TRBJ1-5; D is uncertain. V lost 8 bases, J lost 0 bases, and 8 bases lay in between. Per the germline V gene, CDR1 is LNHDA and CDR2 is SQIVND (reference sequence). The length of the CDR3 is 13 residues. CDR3 amino acids: CASSDFSNQPQHF. Written as DNA, the CDR3 is TGTGCCAGTTCAGACTTTAGCAATCAGCCCCAGCATTTT.

The chain uses TRBV7-2 and TRBJ2-7, with D maybe TRBD2 (7 bases). CDR3 length: 14 residues. Trimming removed 6 bases at V and 4 bases at J, with 16 bases between. The germline V gene encodes CDR1 SGHTA and CDR2 FQGNSA. The DNA for the CDR3 is TGTGCCAGCAGGGGTCGCCGGGGGGCATACGAGCAGTACTTC. Translating gives CASRGRRGAYEQYF.

Notes on this clonotype: Compared with germline, one end of the junction differs, possibly owing to a read error. The chain couples TRBV20-1 to TRBJ1-5, with 9 bases lining up with TRBD1. The CDR3 is made up of 14 amino acids. Germline V gives CDR1 DFQATT, CDR2 SNEGSKA (reference sequence). The CDR3: CSAREGTGTQPQHF. CDR3 in DNA: TGCAGTGCCAGAGAAGGGACAGGGACTCAGCCCCAGCATTTT.

In its sample, this clonotype was seen a few times. The chain links TRBV2 to TRBJ1-1, with 10 bases that match TRBD1. The length of the CDR3 is 13 residues. V shed 6 bases, J shed 8 bases, and the junction held 6 bases outside the gene matches. Germline CDR1 reads SNHLY; CDR2 reads FYNNEI. The CDR3 region has the DNA TGTGCCAGCAGCGGACAGGGGGGCATCGAAGCTTTCTTT. Translating it yields CASSGQGGIEAFF. Full variable domain (missing parts from reference TRBV2 and TRBJ1-1): EPEVTQTPSHQVTQMGQEVILRCVPISNHLYFYWYRQILGQKVEFLVSFYNNEISEKSEIFDDQFSVERPDGSNFTLKIRSTKLEDSAMYFCASSGQGGIEAFFGQGTRLTVV.

The V call is TRBV5-4, the J call TRBJ2-6; TRBD1 is a possible D gene (6 bases). V was shortened by 3 bases and J by 1 base, with 8 bases between the two germline ends. CDR3 length: 15 residues. The germline V gene has CDR1 SGHNT and CDR2 YYREEE (reference sequence). CDR3 bases: TGTGCCAGCAGCTCACAGGGTTCTGGGGCCAACGTCCTGACTTTC. Amino acid sequence: CASSSQGSGANVLTF.

This clonotype was recorded a few times. The chain uses TRBV7-2 and TRBJ2-6; 8 positions match TRBD1. Germline lookup yields CDR1 SGHTA and CDR2 FQGNSA. The V and J ends lost 8 bases and 0 bases, in that order; junction bases with no gene match: 3. The CDR3 contains 15 residues. The CDR3 DNA reads TGTGCCAGCGGGACAGGCCACTCTGGGGCCAACGTCCTGACTTTC. Translating it yields CASGTGHSGANVLTF.

The chain is built from TRBV20-1 and TRBJ2-1; 15 bases agree with TRBD2. CDR1 is DFQATT, CDR2 SNEGSKA, per germline (reference sequence). CDR3 length: 14 amino acids. The CDR3 nucleotides are TGCGCTGGACTAGCGGGAGGGGCCGTCGATGAGCAGTTCTTC. Residues: CAGLAGGAVDEQFF.

The chain recombines TRBV30 with TRBJ1-5; no definite D call. Germline CDR1 is GTSNPN and CDR2 is SVGIG (reference sequence). The ends were cut back, 5 bases at V and 4 bases at J, with 6 bases in the middle. This CDR3 has 11 amino acids. This CDR3 reads CAWGFNQPQHF. Here the CDR3 DNA reads TGTGCCTGGGGATTTAATCAGCCCCAGCATTTT. The entire variable domain, with the rest obtained from reference TRBV30 and TRBJ1-5, is as follows: SQTIHQWPATLVQPVGSPLSLECTVEGTSNPNLYWYRQAAGRGLQLLFYSVGIGQISSEVPQNLSASRPQDRQFILSSKKLLLSDSGFYLCAWGFNQPQHFGDGTRLSIL.

The V call is TRBV6-5, the J call TRBJ2-2; 11 bases are shared with TRBD2. The junction had 16 bases not matched to a gene; V was cut back by 0 bases and J by 7 bases. CDR3 length equals 20 residues. Germline V lookup: CDR1 MNHEY, CDR2 SVGAGI. This CDR3 reads CASSYSEVTSGRYGDGELFF. For the CDR3, the DNA is TGTGCCAGCAGTTACTCGGAGGTTACTAGCGGGAGATATGGGGACGGGGAGCTGTTTTTT.

The rearrangement joins TRBV20-1 to TRBJ2-7; 9 bases align to TRBD2. From germline, CDR1 is DFQATT and CDR2 SNEGSKA (reference sequence). The CDR3 covers 14 residues. J gave up 10 bases and V 1 base, and 11 bases lay outside the gene matches. The CDR3 region is CSARAGTSPPSQYF. The DNA for the CDR3 is TGCAGTGCTAGAGCCGGGACTAGCCCACCCAGCCAGTACTTC.

This clonotype was seen more than once but under ten times. This rearrangement joins TRBV20-1 to TRBJ2-3, with 9 nucleotides matching TRBD2. The V gene end was trimmed by 6 bases and the J gene end by 7 bases; junction bases not matched to a gene: 11. The CDR3 runs to 14 residues. Germline-derived CDR1 and CDR2 are DFQATT and SNEGSKA (reference sequence). The CDR3 bases are TGCAGTGCCCCTAGGGCGGGAGGGCCATATACGCAGTATTTT. It specifies CSAPRAGGPYTQYF.

The J gene is TRBJ2-7, the V gene TRBV7-2; the D is unclear. V was shortened by 3 bases and J by 6 bases, with 15 bases between the two germline ends. Germline CDR1 SGHTA, CDR2 FQGNSA. CDR3 size: 14 residues. The CDR3, as DNA: TGTGCCAGCAGCTTGGCTCGGTACGGGCGCGAGCAGTACTTC. As protein: CASSLARYGREQYF.

The chain carries TRBV20-1 and TRBJ1-5; D unresolved. Trimming shortened V by 1 base and J by 5 bases, and 9 bases separated the two germline ends. CDR1 and CDR2 (germline): DFQATT, SNEGSKA (reference sequence). The CDR3 spans 13 residues. The CDR3 nucleotides are TGCAGTGCTAGAGGAGAGGGTGATCAGCCCCAGCATTTT. This codes for CSARGEGDQPQHF.

The chain recombines TRBV30 with TRBJ2-2; no clear D gene. The CDR3 has 16 residues. V gave up 3 bases and J gave up 0 bases, with 14 bases separating them. Germline CDR1 GTSNPN, CDR2 SVGIG (reference sequence). CDR3 bases: TGTGCCTGGAGGTCCTTTGCGGCTACGAACACCGGGGAGCTGTTTTTT. Translation: CAWRSFAATNTGELFF.

The chain combines TRBV2 with TRBJ1-1; D may be TRBD1 (6 bases). V gave up 6 bases and J gave up 1 base, with 12 bases separating them. The germline CDR1 and CDR2 sequences are SNHLY and FYNNEI. The CDR3 contains 14 residues. This CDR3 is CASRGDTENTEAFF. In DNA, the CDR3 is TGTGCCAGCAGGGGGGACACCGAGAACACTGAAGCTTTCTTT.

The gene calls are TRBV2 and TRBJ2-4, with D hard to call. Trimming cost V 6 bases and J 8 bases, with 11 bases left between them. The CDR3 has 12 amino acids. Looked up from germline, CDR1 is SNHLY and CDR2 is FYNNEI. As DNA, the CDR3 is TGTGCCAGCAGCTCCCTTCAAGACATTCAGTACTTC. This codes for CASSSLQDIQYF.

This clonotype was recorded a few times. The chain couples TRBV20-1 to TRBJ2-7; TRBD1 matches at 10 bases. Germline-derived CDR1 and CDR2 are DFQATT and SNEGSKA (reference sequence). The CDR3 consists of 12 residues. CDR3 in DNA: TGCAGCCCAGACAGGGGGCGGAACGAGCAGTACTTC. Its translation is CSPDRGRNEQYF.

The rearrangement joins TRBV30 to TRBJ1-6; D perhaps matches TRBD1 (5 bases). Trimming took 4 bases from V and 8 from J, leaving 18 bases between them. This CDR3 contains 15 residues. Germline CDR1 is GTSNPN and CDR2 is SVGIG (reference sequence). This CDR3 reads CAWNRTPRAYSPLHF. Written as DNA, the CDR3 is TGTGCCTGGAACAGGACTCCTCGAGCGTATTCACCCCTCCACTTT.

This clonotype is termed medium-sized. The rearrangement uses TRBV6-4 and TRBJ2-7, with D maybe TRBD1 (6 bases). The V gene lost 0 bases and the J gene lost 5 bases, with 14 bases spanning the gap. The CDR3 sequence is 15 residues long. Germline lookup yields CDR1 MRHNA and CDR2 SNTAGT. The CDR3 protein is CASSDSSTGRDEQYF. As DNA, the CDR3 is TGTGCCAGCAGTGACTCTTCGACAGGACGGGACGAGCAGTACTTC.